These T cell receptor beta chains were read from a single sample in a study of T cell changes during pregnancy in multiple sclerosis. Sequenced by immunoSEQ multiplex PCR; TCRdb stores in-frame clones only, minus some. This sample has about 69,000 clones, with about 91% found just once. The sample consisted of CD4+ T cells from peripheral blood mononuclear cells, taken in the third trimester of pregnancy. These receptors were obtained from a female donor in good health, enrolled as a control in a pregnancy study. CDR3s leave out the opening cysteine and the closing phenylalanine or tryptophan.

CDR3 length	V gene	CDR3 protein
11	TRBV19	ASSLQGGFEQF
10	TRBV14	ASSRFESGAF
13	TRBV19	ASSPRSRIGTEAF
11	TRBV18	ASSPPVNPNAF
11	TRBV5-4	ASSPRTGYEQY
16	TRBV18	ASSPLGQGAPNTGELF
12	TRBV18	ASSHGTENYGYT
14	TRBV5-1	ASSSLGGAELETQY
13	TRBV7-3	ASSRGGLITDTQY
13	TRBV4-2	ASSQGDRGLQPQH
12	TRBV7-6	ASSLEQGRYEQY
14	TRBV4-2	ASSQGPQRGENIQY
11	TRBV7-2	ASSLGREVRAF
12	TRBV29-1	SASTGTGANVLT
13	TRBV2	ASRQREGWDTEAF
14	TRBV5-1	ASSFTLGQGGYEQY
11	TRBV4-3	ASSSNRGNTIY
11	TRBV7-7	ASSRDILTEAF
12	TRBV5-1	ASSLQTGQYEQY
15	TRBV11-3	ASSDPWGQGDQETQY